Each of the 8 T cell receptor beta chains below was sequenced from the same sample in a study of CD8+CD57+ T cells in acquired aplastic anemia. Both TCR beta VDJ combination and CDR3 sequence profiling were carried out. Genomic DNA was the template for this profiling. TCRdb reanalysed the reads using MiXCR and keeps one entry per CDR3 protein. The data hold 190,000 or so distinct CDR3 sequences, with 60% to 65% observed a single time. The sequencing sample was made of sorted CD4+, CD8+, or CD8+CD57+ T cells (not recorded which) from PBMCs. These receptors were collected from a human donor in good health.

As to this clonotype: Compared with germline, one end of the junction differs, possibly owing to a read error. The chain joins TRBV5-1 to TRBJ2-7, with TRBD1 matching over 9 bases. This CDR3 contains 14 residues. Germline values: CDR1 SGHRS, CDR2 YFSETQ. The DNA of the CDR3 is TGTGCCAGCAGCACCCGGGACAGGGTGTACGAGCAGTACTTC. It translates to CASSTRDRVYEQYF. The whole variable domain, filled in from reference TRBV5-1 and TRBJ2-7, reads KAGVTQTPRYLIKTRGQQVTLSCSPISGHRSVSWYQQTPGQGLQFLFEYFSETQRNKGNFPGRFSGRQFSNSRSEMNVSTLELGDSALYLCASSTRDRVYEQYFGPGTRLTVT.

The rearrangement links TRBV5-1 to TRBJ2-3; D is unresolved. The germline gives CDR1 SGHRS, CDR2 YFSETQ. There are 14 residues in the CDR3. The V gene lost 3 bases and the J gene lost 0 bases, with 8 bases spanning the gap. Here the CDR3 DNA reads TGCGCCAGCAGCTCCAGGATGAGCACAGATACGCAGTATTTT. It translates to CASSSRMSTDTQYF.

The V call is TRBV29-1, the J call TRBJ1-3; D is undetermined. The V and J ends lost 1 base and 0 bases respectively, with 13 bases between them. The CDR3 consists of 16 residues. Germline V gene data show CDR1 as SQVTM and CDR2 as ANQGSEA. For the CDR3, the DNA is TGCAGCGTTGAAGGAGGAAGGTCCAGCTCTGGAAACACCATATATTTT. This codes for CSVEGGRSSSGNTIYF. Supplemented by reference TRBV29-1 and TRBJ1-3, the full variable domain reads SAVISQKPSRDICQRGTSLTIQCQVDSQVTMMFWYRQQPGQSLTLIATANQGSEATYESGFVIDKFPISRPNLTFSTLTVSNMSPEDSSIYLCSVEGGRSSSGNTIYFGEGSWLTVV.

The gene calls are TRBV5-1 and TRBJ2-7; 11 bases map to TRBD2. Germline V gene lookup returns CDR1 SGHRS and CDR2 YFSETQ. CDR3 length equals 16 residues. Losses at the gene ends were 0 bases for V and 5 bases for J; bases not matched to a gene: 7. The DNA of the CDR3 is TGCGCCAGCAGCTTGGACGGTAGCGGGAGGGGGCACGAGCAGTACTTC. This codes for CASSLDGSGRGHEQYF.

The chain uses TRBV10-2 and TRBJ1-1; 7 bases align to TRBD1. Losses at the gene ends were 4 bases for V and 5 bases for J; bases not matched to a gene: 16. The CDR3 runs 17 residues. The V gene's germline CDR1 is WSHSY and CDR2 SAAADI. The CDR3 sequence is CASSGIRGGLQVTEAFF. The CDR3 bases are TGCGCCAGCAGTGGCATCAGGGGGGGTTTACAGGTTACTGAAGCTTTCTTT.

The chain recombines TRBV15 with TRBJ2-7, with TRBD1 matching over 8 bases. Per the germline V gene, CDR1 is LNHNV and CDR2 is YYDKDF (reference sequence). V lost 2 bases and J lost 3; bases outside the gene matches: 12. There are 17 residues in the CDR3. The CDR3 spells CATSRLKPGTGYYEQYF. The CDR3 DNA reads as TGTGCCACCAGCAGATTAAAACCCGGGACAGGATACTACGAGCAGTACTTC.

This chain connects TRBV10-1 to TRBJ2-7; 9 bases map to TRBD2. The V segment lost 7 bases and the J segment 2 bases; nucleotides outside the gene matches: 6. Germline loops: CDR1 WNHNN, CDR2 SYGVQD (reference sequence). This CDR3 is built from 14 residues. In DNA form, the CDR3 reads TGCGCCAGCAATAGGGCTAGCGGGGCCTACGAGCAGTACTTC. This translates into CASNRASGAYEQYF.

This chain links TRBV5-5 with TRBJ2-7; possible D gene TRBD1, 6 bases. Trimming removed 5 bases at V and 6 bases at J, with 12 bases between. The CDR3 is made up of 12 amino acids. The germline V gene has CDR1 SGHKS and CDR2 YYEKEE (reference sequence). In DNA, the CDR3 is TGTGCCAGCAGGACCACAGGGAGCGAGCAGTACTTC. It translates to CASRTTGSEQYF.